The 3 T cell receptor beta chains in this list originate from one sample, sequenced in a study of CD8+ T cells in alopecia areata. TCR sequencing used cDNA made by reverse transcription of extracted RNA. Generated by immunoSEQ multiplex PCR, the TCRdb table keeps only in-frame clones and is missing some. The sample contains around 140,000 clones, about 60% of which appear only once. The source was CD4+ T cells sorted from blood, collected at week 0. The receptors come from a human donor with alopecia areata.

The CDR3 loop is CASSPLGARSGETQYF. DNA for the CDR3: TGTGCCAGCAGCCCCCTGGGAGCGAGGAGCGGAGAGACCCAGTACTTC. The chain carries TRBV2 and TRBJ2-5; TRBD2 is a possible D gene (5 bases). V lost 6 bases, J lost 4 bases, and 21 bases lay in between. The CDR3 is made up of 16 amino acids. The germline gives CDR1 SNHLY, CDR2 FYNNEI.

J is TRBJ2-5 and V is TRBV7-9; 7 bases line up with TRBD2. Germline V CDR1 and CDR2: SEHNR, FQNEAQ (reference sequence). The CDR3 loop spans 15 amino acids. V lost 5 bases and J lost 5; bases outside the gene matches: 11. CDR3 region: CASSAAATSRETQYF. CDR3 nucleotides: TGTGCCAGCAGCGCCGCCGCGACTAGCAGGGAGACCCAGTACTTC.

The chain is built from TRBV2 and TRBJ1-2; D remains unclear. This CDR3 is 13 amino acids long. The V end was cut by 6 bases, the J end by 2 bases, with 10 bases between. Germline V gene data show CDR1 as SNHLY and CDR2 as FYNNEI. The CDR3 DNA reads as TGTGCCAGCAGCGCGGATTCGAACTATGGCTACACCTTC. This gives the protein CASSADSNYGYTF.